This T cell receptor beta chain originates from a study of breast tumors, draining lymph nodes, adjacent tissues. TCRdb called the multiplex PCR reads again in MiXCR, with one record for every CDR3 protein. Of fewer than 200,000 distinct CDR3 sequences in the sample, roughly a third were seen once. The CDR3 is 15 amino acids. The V gene's germline CDR1 is LNHDA and CDR2 SQIVND (reference sequence). Points on this clonotype: Relative to the germline gene, one junction end is altered; a read error may explain this.

Breast cancer patients provided tissue from their axillary draining lymph nodes. Sample: axillary lymph node tissue. This receptor was identified in a female donor with breast cancer. Some clones in this sample may be carry-over from other donors' samples. The chain recombines TRBV19 with TRBJ2-3, with a weak D call TRBD1 (6 bases). The CDR3 DNA is TGTGCCGGTAGTACCACCGGGACAAGGATGCCCTTTTTGAATTTT. Translated: CAGSTTGTRMPFLNF.